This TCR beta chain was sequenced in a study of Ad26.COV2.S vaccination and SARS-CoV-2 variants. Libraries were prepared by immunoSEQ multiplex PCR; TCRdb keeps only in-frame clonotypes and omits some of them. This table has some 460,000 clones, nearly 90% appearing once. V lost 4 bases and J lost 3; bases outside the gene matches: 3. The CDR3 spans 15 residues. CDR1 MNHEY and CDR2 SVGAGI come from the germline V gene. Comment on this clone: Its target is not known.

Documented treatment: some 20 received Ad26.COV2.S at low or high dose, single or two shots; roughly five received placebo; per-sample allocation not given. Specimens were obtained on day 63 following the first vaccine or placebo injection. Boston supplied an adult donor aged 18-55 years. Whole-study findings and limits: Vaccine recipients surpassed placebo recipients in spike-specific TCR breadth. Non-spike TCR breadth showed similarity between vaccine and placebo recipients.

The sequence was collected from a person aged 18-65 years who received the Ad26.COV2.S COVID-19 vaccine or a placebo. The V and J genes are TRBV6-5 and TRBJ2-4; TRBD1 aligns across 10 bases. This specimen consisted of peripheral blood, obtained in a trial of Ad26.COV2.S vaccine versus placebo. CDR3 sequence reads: CASSLDRGYKNIQYF. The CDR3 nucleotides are TGTGCCAGCAGTTTGGACAGGGGGTACAAAAACATTCAGTACTTC.